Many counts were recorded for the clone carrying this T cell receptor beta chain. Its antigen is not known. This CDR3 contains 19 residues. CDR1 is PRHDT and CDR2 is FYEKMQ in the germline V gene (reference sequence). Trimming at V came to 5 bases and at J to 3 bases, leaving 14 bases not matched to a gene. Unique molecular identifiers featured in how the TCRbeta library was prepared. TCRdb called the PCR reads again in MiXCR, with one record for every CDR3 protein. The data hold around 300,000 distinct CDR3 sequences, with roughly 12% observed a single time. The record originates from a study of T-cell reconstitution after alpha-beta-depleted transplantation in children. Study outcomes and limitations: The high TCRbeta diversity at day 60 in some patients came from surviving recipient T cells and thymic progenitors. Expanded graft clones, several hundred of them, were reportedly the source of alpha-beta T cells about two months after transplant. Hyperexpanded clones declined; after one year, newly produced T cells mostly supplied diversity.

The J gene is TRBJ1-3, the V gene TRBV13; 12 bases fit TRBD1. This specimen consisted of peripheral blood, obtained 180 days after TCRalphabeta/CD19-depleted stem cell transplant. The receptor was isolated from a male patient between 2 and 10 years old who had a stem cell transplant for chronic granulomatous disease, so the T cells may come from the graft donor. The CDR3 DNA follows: TGTGCCAGCAGCATTTCCGGGACAGGGGGCGCTCCGAGTGGAAACACCATATATTTT. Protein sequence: CASSISGTGGAPSGNTIYF.